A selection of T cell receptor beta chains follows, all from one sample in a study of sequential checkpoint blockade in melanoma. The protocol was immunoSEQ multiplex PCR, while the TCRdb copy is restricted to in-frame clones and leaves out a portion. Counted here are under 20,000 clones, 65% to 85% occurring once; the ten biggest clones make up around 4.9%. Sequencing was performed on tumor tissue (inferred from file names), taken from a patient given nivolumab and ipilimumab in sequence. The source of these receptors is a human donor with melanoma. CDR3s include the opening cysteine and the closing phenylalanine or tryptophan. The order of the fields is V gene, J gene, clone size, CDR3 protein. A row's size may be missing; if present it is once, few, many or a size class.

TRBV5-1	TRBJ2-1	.	CASASSGTSDFPFF
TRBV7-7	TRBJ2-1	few	CASSLGPTYNEQFF
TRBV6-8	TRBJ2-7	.	CASSLQGPYEQYF
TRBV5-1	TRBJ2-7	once	CASSLDGDPYEQYF
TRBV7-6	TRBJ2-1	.	CASSLTAGYNEQFF
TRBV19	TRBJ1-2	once	CASRTGSNYGYTF
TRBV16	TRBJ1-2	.	CASGGSIPYGYTF
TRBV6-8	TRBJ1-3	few	CASSDATLSGNTIYF
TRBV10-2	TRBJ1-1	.	CAISGQGRVNTEAFF
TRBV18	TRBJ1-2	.	CASSPGTGNYGYTF
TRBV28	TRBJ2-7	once	CASSLRIGTSGKTYEQYF
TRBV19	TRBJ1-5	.	CASSMEGGVLNQPQHF
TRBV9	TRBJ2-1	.	CASSVRGTSGSRGSYNEQFF
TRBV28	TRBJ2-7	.	CASSGDRLPYEQYF
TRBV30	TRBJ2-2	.	CATGKLLGAGELFF
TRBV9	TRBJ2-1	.	CASSFRLASSYNEQFF
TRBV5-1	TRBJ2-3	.	CASSREQGRAADTQYF
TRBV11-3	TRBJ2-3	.	CASSPGLAGGDTQYF
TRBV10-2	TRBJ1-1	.	CASSQSLNTEAFF
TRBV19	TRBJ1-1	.	CASSPTGNRGTEAFF
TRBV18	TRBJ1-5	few	CASSPWPSGTNQPQHF
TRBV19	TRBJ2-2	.	CASSMARIRNTGELFF
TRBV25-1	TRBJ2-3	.	CASSDPSKRESTDTQYF
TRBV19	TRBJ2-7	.	CASSTSGIGEQYF